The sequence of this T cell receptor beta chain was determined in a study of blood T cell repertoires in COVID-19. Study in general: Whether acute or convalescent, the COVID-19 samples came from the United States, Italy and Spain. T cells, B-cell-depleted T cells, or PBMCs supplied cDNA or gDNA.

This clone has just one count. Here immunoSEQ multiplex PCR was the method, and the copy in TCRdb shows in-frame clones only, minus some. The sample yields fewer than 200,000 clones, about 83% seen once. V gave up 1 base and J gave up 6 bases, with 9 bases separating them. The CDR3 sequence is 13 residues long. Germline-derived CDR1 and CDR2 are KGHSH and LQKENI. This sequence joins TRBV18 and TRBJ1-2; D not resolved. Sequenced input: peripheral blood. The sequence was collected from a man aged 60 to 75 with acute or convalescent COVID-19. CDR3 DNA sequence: TGTGCCAGCTCACCACGGGCAGTAAATGGCTACACCTTC. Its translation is CASSPRAVNGYTF.